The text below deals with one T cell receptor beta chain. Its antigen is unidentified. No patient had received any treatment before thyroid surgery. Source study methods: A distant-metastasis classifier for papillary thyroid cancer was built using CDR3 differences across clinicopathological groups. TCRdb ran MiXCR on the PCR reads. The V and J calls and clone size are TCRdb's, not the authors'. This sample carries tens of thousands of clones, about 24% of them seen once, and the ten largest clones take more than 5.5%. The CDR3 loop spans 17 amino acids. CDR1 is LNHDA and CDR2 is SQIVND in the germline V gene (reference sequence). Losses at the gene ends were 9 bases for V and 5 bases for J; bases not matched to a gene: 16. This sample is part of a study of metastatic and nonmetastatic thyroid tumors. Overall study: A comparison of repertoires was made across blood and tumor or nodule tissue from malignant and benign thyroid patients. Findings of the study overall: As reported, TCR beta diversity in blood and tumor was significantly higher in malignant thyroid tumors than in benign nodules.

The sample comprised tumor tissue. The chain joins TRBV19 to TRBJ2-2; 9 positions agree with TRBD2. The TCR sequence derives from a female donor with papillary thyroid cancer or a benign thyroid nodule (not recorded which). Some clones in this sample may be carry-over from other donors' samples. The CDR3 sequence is CASRGTSWRAQTGELFF. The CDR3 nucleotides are TGTGCCAGCAGGGGGACTAGCTGGAGGGCCCAAACCGGGGAGCTGTTTTTT.